Ten or more counts support the clone carrying this T cell receptor (beta chain). This record belongs to a study of metastatic and nonmetastatic thyroid tumors. As for the study in general: The authors compared repertoires across blood and tumor or nodule tissue from malignant and benign thyroid patients.

The entire patient cohort was treatment-naive prior to thyroid surgery. V gave up 6 bases and J gave up 5 bases; unmatched junction bases: 11. The CDR3 runs 14 residues. The germline gives CDR1 DFQATT, CDR2 SNEGSKA (reference sequence). TCRdb re-analyzed the PCR reads using MiXCR. Of some 25,000 clones listed, approximately 20% are singletons. The sample comprised blood. The J gene is TRBJ2-5, the V gene TRBV20-1, with 8 bases that match TRBD2. The sequence was collected from a male donor with papillary thyroid cancer or a benign thyroid nodule (not recorded which). Some clones in this sample may be carry-over from other donors' samples. The CDR3, as DNA: TGCAGTGCAAAGACGGGAGGGGCGCGGGAGACCCAGTACTTC. It specifies CSAKTGGARETQYF.